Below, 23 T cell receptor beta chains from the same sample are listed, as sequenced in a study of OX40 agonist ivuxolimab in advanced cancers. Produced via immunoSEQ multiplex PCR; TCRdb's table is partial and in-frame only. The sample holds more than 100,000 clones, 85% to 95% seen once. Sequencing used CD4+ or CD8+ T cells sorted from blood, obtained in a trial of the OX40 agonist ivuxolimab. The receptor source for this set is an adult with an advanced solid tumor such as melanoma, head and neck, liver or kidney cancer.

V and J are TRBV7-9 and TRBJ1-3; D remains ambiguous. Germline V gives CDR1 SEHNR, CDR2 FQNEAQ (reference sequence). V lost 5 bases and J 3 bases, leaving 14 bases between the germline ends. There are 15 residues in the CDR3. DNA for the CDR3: TGTGCCAGCAGCCCCCCGGGTTTAGATGGAAACACCATATATTTT. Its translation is CASSPPGLDGNTIYF.

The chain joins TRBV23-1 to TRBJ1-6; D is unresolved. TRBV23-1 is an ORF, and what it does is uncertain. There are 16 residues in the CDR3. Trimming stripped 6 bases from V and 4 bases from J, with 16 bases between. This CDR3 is CASSQEPGLYNSPLHF. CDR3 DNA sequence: TGCGCCAGCAGCCAAGAACCGGGTTTATATAATTCACCCCTCCACTTT.

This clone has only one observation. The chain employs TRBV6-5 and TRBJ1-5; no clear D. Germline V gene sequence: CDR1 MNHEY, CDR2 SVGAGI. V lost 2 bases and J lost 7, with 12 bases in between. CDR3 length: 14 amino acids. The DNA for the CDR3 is TGTGCCAGCAGTTACGGAGGAGGTCAGCAGCCCCAGCATTTT. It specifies CASSYGGGQQPQHF.

CDR3 region: CASSPGTYNSPLHF. The CDR3 bases are TGTGCCAGCAGTCCCGGGACCTATAATTCACCCCTCCACTTT. The rearrangement links TRBV6-4 to TRBJ1-6, with D unclear. Germline V gene lookup returns CDR1 MRHNA and CDR2 SNTAGT. Trimming pared 5 bases from V and 2 bases from J, leaving 7 bases between. The CDR3 has 14 residues.

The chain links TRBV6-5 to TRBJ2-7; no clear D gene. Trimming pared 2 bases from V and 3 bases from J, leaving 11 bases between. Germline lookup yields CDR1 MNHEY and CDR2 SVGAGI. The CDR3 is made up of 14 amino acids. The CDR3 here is CASSYQGSNYEQYF. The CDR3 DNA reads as TGTGCCAGCAGTTACCAAGGCAGCAACTACGAGCAGTACTTC.

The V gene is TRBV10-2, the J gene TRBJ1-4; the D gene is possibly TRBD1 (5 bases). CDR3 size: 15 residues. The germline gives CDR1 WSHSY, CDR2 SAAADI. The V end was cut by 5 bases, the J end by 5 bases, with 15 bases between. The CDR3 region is CASSQTATGNEKLFF. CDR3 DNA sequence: TGCGCCAGCAGTCAGACAGCCACAGGAAATGAAAAACTGTTTTTT.

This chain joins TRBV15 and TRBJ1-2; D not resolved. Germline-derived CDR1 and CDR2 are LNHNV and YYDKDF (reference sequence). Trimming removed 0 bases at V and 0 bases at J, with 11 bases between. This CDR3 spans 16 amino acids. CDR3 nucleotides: TGTGCCACCAGCAGAGATTACGTAAAGACTAACTATGGCTACACCTTC. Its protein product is CATSRDYVKTNYGYTF.

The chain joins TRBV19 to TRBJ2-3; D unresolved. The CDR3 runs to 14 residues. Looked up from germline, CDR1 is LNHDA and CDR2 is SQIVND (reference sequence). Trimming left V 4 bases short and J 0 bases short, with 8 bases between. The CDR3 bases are TGTGCCAGTAGTAGGCATTCTAGCACAGATACGCAGTATTTT. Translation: CASSRHSSTDTQYF.

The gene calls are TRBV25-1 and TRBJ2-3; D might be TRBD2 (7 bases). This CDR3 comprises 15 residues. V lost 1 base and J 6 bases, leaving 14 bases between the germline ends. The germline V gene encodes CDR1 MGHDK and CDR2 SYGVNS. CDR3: CASSELGGVTDTQYF. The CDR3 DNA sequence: TGTGCCAGCAGTGAATTAGGGGGGGTGACGGATACGCAGTATTTT.

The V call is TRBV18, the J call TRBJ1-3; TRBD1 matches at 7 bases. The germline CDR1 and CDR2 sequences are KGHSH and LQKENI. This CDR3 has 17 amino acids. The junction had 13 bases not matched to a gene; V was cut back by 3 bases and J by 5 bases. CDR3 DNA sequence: TGTGCCAGCTCACCGCAACCGGGACAGAGCCCCCGAAACACCATATATTTT. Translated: CASSPQPGQSPRNTIYF.

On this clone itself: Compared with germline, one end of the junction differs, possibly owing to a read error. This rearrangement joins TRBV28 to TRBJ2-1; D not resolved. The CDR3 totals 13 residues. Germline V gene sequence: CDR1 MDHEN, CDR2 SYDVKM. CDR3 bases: TGTGCCAGCAGTTTCCCCCCGTACAGTGAGCAGTTCTTC. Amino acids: CASSFPPYSEQFF.

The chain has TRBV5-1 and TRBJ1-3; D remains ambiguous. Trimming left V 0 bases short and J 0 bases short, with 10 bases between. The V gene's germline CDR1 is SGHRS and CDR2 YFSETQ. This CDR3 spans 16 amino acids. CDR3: CASSLVAVSSGNTIYF. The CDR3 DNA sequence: TGCGCCAGCAGCTTGGTCGCGGTTTCCTCTGGAAACACCATATATTTT. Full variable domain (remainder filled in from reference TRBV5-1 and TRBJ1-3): KAGVTQTPRYLIKTRGQQVTLSCSPISGHRSVSWYQQTPGQGLQFLFEYFSETQRNKGNFPGRFSGRQFSNSRSEMNVSTLELGDSALYLCASSLVAVSSGNTIYFGEGSWLTVV.

The CDR3 coding sequence is TGTGCCAGCAGCTTAGGGGCGGAGACCCAGTACTTC. This codes for CASSLGAETQYF. This chain joins TRBV7-3 and TRBJ2-5; a possible D gene is TRBD1 (5 bases). CDR3 length: 12 amino acids. The V end lost 2 bases, the J end lost 5 bases, and 6 bases lay between the germline ends. The germline CDR1 and CDR2 sequences are SGHTA and FQGTGA.

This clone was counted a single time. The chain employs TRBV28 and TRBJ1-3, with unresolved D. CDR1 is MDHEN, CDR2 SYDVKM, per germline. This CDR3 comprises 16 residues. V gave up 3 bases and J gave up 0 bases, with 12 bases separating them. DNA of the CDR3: TGTGCCAGCAGTTTCAGGAGGGTCAGCTCTGGAAACACCATATATTTT. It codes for CASSFRRVSSGNTIYF.

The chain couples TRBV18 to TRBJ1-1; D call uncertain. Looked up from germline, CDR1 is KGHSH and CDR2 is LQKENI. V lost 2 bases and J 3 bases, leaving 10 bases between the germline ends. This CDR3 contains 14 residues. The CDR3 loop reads CASSPGLVYTEAFF. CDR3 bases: TGTGCCAGCTCACCAGGGTTAGTATACACTGAAGCTTTCTTT.

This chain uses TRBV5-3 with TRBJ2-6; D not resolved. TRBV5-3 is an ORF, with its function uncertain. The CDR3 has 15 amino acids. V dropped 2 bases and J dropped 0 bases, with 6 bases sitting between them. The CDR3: CARSLPSSGANVLTF. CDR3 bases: TGTGCCAGAAGCTTACCCTCCTCTGGGGCCAACGTCCTGACTTTC.

CDR3 in DNA: TGTGCCAGCAGCCCGGGACTAGAAGCCGGGGAGCTGTTTTTT. It is translated as CASSPGLEAGELFF. The rearrangement uses TRBV9 and TRBJ2-2; 8 bases fit TRBD2. The trim removed 4 bases at V and 6 bases at J, leaving 5 bases unmatched. The CDR3 has 14 residues. CDR1 is SGDLS, CDR2 YYNGEE, per germline.

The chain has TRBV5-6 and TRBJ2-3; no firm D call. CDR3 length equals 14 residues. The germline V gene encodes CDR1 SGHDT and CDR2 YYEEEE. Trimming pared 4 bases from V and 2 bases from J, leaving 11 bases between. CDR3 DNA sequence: TGTGCCAGCAGCCCTCTGGCCTCCACAGATACGCAGTATTTT. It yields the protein CASSPLASTDTQYF.

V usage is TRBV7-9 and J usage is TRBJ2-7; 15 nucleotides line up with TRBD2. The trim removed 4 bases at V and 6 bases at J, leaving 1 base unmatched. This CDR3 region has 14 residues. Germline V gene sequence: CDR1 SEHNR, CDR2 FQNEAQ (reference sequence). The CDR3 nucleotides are TGTGCCAGCAGCTCGGGACTAGCGGGAGGCGAGCAGTACTTC. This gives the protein CASSSGLAGGEQYF.

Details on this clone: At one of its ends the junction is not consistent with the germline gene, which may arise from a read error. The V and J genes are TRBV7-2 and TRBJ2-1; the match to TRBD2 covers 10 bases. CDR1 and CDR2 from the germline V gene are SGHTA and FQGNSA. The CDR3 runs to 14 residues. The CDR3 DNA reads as TGTGCCAGCAGCCCAGGTAGGCTAGCGGGAGAATTGGTCTTC. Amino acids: CASSPGRLAGELVF. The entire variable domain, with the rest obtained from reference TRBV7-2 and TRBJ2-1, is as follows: GAGVSQSPSNKVTEKGKDVELRCDPISGHTALYWYRQSLGQGLEFLIYFQGNSAPDKSGLPSDRFSAERTGGSVSTLTIQRTQQEDSAVYLCASSPGRLAGELVFGPGTRLTVL.

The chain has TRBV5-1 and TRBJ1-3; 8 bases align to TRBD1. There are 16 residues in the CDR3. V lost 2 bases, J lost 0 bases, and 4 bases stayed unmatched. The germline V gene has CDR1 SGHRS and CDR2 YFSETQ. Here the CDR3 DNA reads TGCGCCAGCAGCTTCGGGACAGGACGCTCTGGAAACACCATATATTTT. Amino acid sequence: CASSFGTGRSGNTIYF.

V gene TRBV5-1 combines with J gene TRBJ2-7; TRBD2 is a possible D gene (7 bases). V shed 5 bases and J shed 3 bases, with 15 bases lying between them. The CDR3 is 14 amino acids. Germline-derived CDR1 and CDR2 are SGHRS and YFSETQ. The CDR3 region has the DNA TGCGCCAGCAGTTTAGGGGGGGCCCTCTACGAGCAGTACTTC. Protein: CASSLGGALYEQYF. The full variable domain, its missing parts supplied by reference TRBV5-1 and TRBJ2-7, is KAGVTQTPRYLIKTRGQQVTLSCSPISGHRSVSWYQQTPGQGLQFLFEYFSETQRNKGNFPGRFSGRQFSNSRSEMNVSTLELGDSALYLCASSLGGALYEQYFGPGTRLTVT.

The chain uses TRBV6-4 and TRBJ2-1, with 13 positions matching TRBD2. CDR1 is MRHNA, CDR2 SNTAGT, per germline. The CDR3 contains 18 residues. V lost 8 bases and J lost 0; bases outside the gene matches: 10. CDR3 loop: CASSGTSGRAGSYNEQFF. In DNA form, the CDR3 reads TGTGCCAGCTCGGGCACTAGCGGGAGGGCGGGCTCCTACAATGAGCAGTTCTTC.